The sequence of this T cell receptor beta chain was determined in a study of T cells in women clearing cervical HPV infection. Study at large: Blood came at first lesion visit for cases, post-clearance for controls. HLA type could not be excluded as a confounder.

Libraries were prepared by immunoSEQ multiplex PCR; TCRdb keeps only in-frame clonotypes and omits some of them. The sample table includes fewer than 30,000 clones. What was sequenced was blood buffy coat. The clonotype was recovered from a woman between 18 and 70 years old with a cervical HPV16 infection that either progressed to CIN3+ or cleared (not recorded which).

The part of the CDR3 DNA that was read is TGTGCCAGCAGCCAAGTAACAGGGCTCCTCTATGGC. Protein product: CASSQVTGLLYG. The complete CDR3 reads CASSQVTGLLYGYTF. This chain links TRBV14 with TRBJ1-2; TRBD1 might be the D (6 bases). The read halts 3 residues ahead of the CDR3 end, with the missing end drawn from the germline J gene. Germline V gene sequence: CDR1 SGHDN, CDR2 FVKESK. The V and J ends lost 1 base and 4 bases respectively, with 13 bases between them. This CDR3 is built from 15 residues.